The 15 T cell receptor beta chains below come from one sample, sequenced in a study of type 1 and type 2 diabetes patients. Genomic DNA was the PCR template. Multiplex PCR with 30 forward and 13 reverse primers amplified the TCR beta CDR3. TCRdb reprocessed the multiplex PCR reads with MiXCR, giving one entry per CDR3 protein. The sample lists fewer than 300,000 distinct CDR3 sequences; roughly 48% were seen once. Material: peripheral blood mononuclear cells (PBMCs). The receptors here all came from a man between 18 and 29 years old with type 2 diabetes.

This clonotype has ten or more counts. V and J are TRBV19 and TRBJ1-2; no clear D. The CDR3 has 13 residues. V was cut by 7 bases and J by 4 bases, with 13 bases left in between. Germline V gene lookup returns CDR1 LNHDA and CDR2 SQIVND (reference sequence). CDR3 DNA sequence: TGTGCCAGTACGTTTGGATTGGGCTATGGCTACACCTTC. This gives the protein CASTFGLGYGYTF.

This clonotype was detected ten times or more. The chain employs TRBV19 and TRBJ1-1; D unresolved. V lost 3 bases and J lost 0, with 11 bases in between. The CDR3 spans 15 residues. CDR1 is LNHDA, CDR2 SQIVND, per germline (reference sequence). This CDR3 is CASSIPMGMNTEAFF. DNA of the CDR3: TGTGCCAGTAGTATCCCGATGGGGATGAACACTGAAGCTTTCTTT.

The chain couples TRBV7-2 to TRBJ1-1; 7 bases match TRBD1. The CDR3 is 16 residues long. V shed 5 bases and J 10 bases; nucleotides not matched to a gene: 19. In germline, CDR1 is SGHTA, CDR2 FQGNSA. The CDR3 here is CASSQDGTAGGFGAFF. The CDR3 DNA sequence: TGTGCCAGCAGCCAAGATGGGACGGCAGGGGGTTTCGGAGCTTTCTTT.

This clonotype was seen a few times. J is TRBJ2-7 and V is TRBV6-1; 7 positions match TRBD1. The CDR3 loop spans 14 amino acids. Trimming at V came to 2 bases and at J to 2 bases, leaving 3 bases not matched to a gene. The germline V gene has CDR1 MNHNS and CDR2 SASEGT. The CDR3 sequence: CASSERTGPYEQYF. The DNA for the CDR3 is TGTGCCAGCAGTGAACGGACAGGTCCCTACGAGCAGTACTTC.

This chain uses TRBV20-1 with TRBJ2-7; 9 nucleotides agree with TRBD2. The V gene end was trimmed by 4 bases and the J gene end by 3 bases; junction bases not matched to a gene: 10. The CDR3 contains 15 residues. Germline V gene lookup returns CDR1 DFQATT and CDR2 SNEGSKA (reference sequence). CDR3 in DNA: TGCAGTGCTATGGGGCTAGCGGGGTTAAACTACGAGCAGTACTTC. As protein: CSAMGLAGLNYEQYF.

The chain employs TRBV25-1 and TRBJ1-2, with 7 bases that match TRBD1. Germline CDR1 and CDR2: MGHDK and SYGVNS. This CDR3 comprises 15 residues. V was pared by 4 bases and J by 4 bases, with 9 bases of the junction left unmatched. Here the CDR3 DNA reads TGTGCCAGCAGTGGCCCGGACAGGCCTCTCTATGGCTACACCTTC. This gives the protein CASSGPDRPLYGYTF.

V usage is TRBV2 and J usage is TRBJ2-1; 16 bases agree with TRBD2. This CDR3 is built from 14 residues. With 7 bases clipped from V and 10 bases from J, the junction kept 4 bases outside the gene matches. Germline-derived CDR1 and CDR2 are SNHLY and FYNNEI. The CDR3 here is CASTVGLAGGEQFF. The DNA of the CDR3 is TGTGCCAGCACCGTGGGACTAGCGGGAGGGGAGCAGTTCTTC.

This chain links TRBV19 with TRBJ1-5; D uncertain. Trimming cost V 9 bases and J 0 bases, with 12 bases left between them. Germline V gene sequence: CDR1 LNHDA, CDR2 SQIVND (reference sequence). This CDR3 is built from 14 residues. CDR3: CASRFVGSNQPQHF. The CDR3 region has the DNA TGTGCCAGCCGTTTCGTTGGTAGCAATCAGCCCCAGCATTTT.

This clonotype has just a few counts. The rearrangement joins TRBV18 to TRBJ1-6, with unresolved D. Trimming stripped 3 bases from V and 6 bases from J, with 9 bases between. This CDR3 region has 14 residues. The germline CDR1 and CDR2 sequences are KGHSH and LQKENI. The CDR3 sequence: CASSPETTNSPLHF. The CDR3 nucleotides are TGTGCCAGCTCACCCGAGACCACTAATTCACCCCTCCACTTT. Full variable domain (remainder filled in from reference TRBV18 and TRBJ1-6): NAGVMQNPRHLVRRRGQEARLRCSPMKGHSHVYWYRQLPEEGLKFMVYLQKENIIDESGMPKERFSAEFPKEGPSILRIQQVVRGDSAAYFCASSPETTNSPLHFGNGTRLTVT.

The J gene is TRBJ1-6, the V gene TRBV7-2; D is unclear. CDR3 size: 14 residues. V lost 5 bases, J lost 8 bases, and 13 bases lay in between. Germline V gene sequence: CDR1 SGHTA, CDR2 FQGNSA. The CDR3 nucleotides read TGTGCCAGCAGCCGTGGGAGCCAATATTCACCCCTCCACTTT. Translated: CASSRGSQYSPLHF.

The CDR3 spells CSARPSGGDSGYTF. As DNA, the CDR3 is TGCAGTGCGAGACCCAGTGGAGGGGATAGTGGCTACACCTTC. The V call is TRBV20-1, the J call TRBJ1-2, with TRBD1 as a possible D gene (5 bases). The ends were cut back, 6 bases at V and 7 bases at J, with 21 bases in the middle. The CDR3 length is 14 residues. CDR1 and CDR2 (germline): DFQATT, SNEGSKA (reference sequence).

The CDR3 region is CASSGQGARNQPQHF. DNA for the CDR3: TGCGCCAGCAGCGGACAGGGGGCGCGGAATCAGCCCCAGCATTTT. The genes are TRBV5-1 and TRBJ1-5; 11 nucleotides align to TRBD1. CDR3 length: 15 residues. J gave up 4 bases and V 4 bases, and 4 bases lay outside the gene matches. Looked up from germline, CDR1 is SGHRS and CDR2 is YFSETQ.

The chain combines TRBV7-2 with TRBJ2-1; D might be TRBD1 (6 bases). The end of the DNA is better explained by TRBJ2-5, so the J call may be wrong. This CDR3 is 14 amino acids long. Germline V CDR1 and CDR2: SGHTA, FQGNSA. The CDR3 DNA is TGTGCCAGCAGCCGCCTATGGGGGCCAGAGACCCAGTACTTC. This translates into CASSRLWGPETQYF.

Only a few counts were recorded for this clonotype. V gene TRBV5-1 combines with J gene TRBJ1-1; D not certain. The V end was cut by 0 bases, the J end by 2 bases, with 8 bases between. Germline V gene data show CDR1 as SGHRS and CDR2 as YFSETQ. The CDR3 is made up of 14 amino acids. The CDR3 DNA reads TGCGCCAGCAGCTTGGGGGCAGAAAACACTGAAGCTTTCTTT. Translation: CASSLGAENTEAFF.

This clonotype was recorded only once. The CDR3 does not close with the conserved phenylalanine or tryptophan, likely indicating a read error. The chain couples TRBV2 to TRBJ2-2, with D possibly matching TRBD1 (6 bases). Germline lookup yields CDR1 SNHLY and CDR2 FYNNEI. The CDR3 runs 15 residues. V lost 10 bases to trimming and J lost 4 bases, with 19 bases between them. CDR3 in DNA: TGTGCCACCCAGACAGGACCCGAGAGCACCGGGGAGCTGTTTTTA. Its translation is CATQTGPESTGELFL.